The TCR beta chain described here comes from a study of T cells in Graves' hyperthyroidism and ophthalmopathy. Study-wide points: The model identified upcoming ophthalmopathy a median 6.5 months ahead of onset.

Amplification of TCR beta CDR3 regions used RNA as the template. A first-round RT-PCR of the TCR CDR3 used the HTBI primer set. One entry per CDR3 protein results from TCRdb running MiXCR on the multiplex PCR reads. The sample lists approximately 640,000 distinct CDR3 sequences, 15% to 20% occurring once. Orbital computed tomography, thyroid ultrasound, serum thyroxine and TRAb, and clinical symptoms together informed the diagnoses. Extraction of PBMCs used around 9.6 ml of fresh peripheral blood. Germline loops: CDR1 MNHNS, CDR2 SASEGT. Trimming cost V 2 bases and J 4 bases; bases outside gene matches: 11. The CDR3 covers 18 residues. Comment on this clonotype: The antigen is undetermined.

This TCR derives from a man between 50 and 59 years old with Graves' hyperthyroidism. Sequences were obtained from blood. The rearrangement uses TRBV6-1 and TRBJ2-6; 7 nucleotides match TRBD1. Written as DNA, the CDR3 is TGTGCCAGCAGTGAACCGCCTGCCAGGGGGTCCGGGGCCAACGTCCTGACTTTC. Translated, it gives CASSEPPARGSGANVLTF.